This TCR beta chain derives from a study of CD8 T cells in ankylosing spondylitis. Study conclusions and caveats: Relatively scarce in peripheral blood, disease-linked clones were CD8+.

TCR beta libraries were made by quantitative 5'-RACE with molecular barcodes. Each CDR3 protein gets one entry after TCRdb re-called the 5' RACE reads with MiXCR. The sample holds 300,000 to 350,000 distinct CDR3 sequences, under 14% seen once. Germline V CDR1 and CDR2: SGHRS, YFSETQ. This CDR3 has 12 residues. Trimming left V 7 bases short and J 6 bases short, with 11 bases between. This clonotype was detected a few times. Its antigen remains unidentified. The specimen sequenced was blood, either unsorted or a sorted T cell fraction (not recorded which). The receptor was isolated from a female donor with ankylosing spondylitis or in good health (not recorded which). J is TRBJ2-1 and V is TRBV5-1; D is uncertain. The CDR3 loop is CASRVAVNEQFF. For the CDR3, the DNA is TGCGCCAGCCGGGTGGCCGTCAATGAGCAGTTCTTC.